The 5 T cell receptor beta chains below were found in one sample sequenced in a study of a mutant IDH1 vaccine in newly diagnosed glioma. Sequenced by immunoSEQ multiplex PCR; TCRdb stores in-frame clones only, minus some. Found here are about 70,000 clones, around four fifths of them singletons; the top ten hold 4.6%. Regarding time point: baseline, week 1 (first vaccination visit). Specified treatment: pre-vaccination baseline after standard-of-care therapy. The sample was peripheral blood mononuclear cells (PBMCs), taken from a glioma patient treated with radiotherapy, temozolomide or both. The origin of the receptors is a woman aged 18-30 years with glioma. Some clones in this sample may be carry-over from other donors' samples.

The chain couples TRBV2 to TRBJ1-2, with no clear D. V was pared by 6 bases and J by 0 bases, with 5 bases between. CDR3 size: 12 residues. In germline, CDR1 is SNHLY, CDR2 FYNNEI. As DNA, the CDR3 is TGTGCCAGCAGGATGGCTAACTATGGCTACACCTTC. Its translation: CASRMANYGYTF.

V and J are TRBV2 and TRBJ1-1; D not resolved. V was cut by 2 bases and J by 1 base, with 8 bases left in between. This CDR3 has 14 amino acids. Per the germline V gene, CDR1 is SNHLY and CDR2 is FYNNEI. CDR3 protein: CASSEWQANTEAFF. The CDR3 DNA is TGTGCCAGCAGTGAATGGCAAGCGAACACTGAAGCTTTCTTT.

CDR3 protein: CASSISGQGYEQYF. The CDR3 nucleotides read TGTGCCAGTAGTATATCCGGGCAGGGTTACGAGCAGTACTTC. The gene calls are TRBV19 and TRBJ2-7; a weak D match, TRBD1 (5 bases). The CDR3 has 14 amino acids. Trimming took 2 bases from V and 4 from J, leaving 12 bases between them. Germline V gene sequence: CDR1 LNHDA, CDR2 SQIVND (reference sequence).

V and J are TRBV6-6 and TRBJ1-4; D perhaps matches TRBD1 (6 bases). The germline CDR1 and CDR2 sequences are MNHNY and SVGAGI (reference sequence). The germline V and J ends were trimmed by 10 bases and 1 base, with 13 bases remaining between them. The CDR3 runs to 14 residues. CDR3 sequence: CATNFRGTNEKLFF. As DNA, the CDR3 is TGTGCCACCAATTTCAGGGGAACTAATGAAAAACTGTTTTTT.

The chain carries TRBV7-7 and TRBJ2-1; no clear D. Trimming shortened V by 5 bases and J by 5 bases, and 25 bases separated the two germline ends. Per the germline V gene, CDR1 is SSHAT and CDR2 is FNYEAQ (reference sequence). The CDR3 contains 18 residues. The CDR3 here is CASSRQALRARPNNEQFF. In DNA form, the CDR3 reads TGTGCCAGCAGCCGACAAGCGTTAAGGGCCAGGCCTAACAATGAGCAGTTCTTC.